This paragraph covers one TCR beta chain sequence. Assay used: immunoSEQ multiplex PCR; TCRdb lists only in-frame clones, some missing. The data show 130,000 to 150,000 clones, about 91% seen once. With 1 base clipped from V and 10 bases from J, the junction kept 7 bases outside the gene matches. This CDR3 has 15 residues. The data stem from a study of T cell responses to AZD1222 COVID-19 vaccine. The sequence was obtained from an adult in good health. This chain uses TRBV23-1 with TRBJ1-6, with 7 bases fitting TRBD1. TRBV23-1 is recorded as an ORF, its role being uncertain. The sequencing here drew on peripheral blood, taken on day 0 of AZD1222 vaccination. The CDR3 protein is CASSQLRDRGSPLHF. CDR3 sequence (DNA): TGCGCCAGCAGTCAATTGCGGGACAGAGGATCACCCCTCCACTTT.